The entry that follows covers one T cell receptor beta chain sequence. The antigen is not known. Measured with immunoSEQ multiplex PCR; TCRdb has only the in-frame clones, and not every one. The sample consists of 67,000 or so clones, approximately 70% of them appearing once. Antigen-specific CD4+ T cells were expanded (with viral peptide pools) by the ViraFEST assay ahead of sequencing. On day 10 of culture, CD4+ T cells were separated out. The vaccine recipients had no prior SARS-CoV-2 infection, with negative nucleocapsid antibodies. The culture medium for two million PBMC per well included approximately 10 IU/ml IL-2 and 9.5 to 10 ug/ml peptides. IL-2 medium supplanted half the medium on days 3 and 7. These data belong to a study of vaccination effects on CD4 cells after COVID-19. Germline V gene lookup returns CDR1 MNHEY and CDR2 SMNVEV (reference sequence). CDR3 length: 16 amino acids. V was cut by 3 bases and J by 7 bases, with 16 bases left in between.

This TCR came from a human donor who received a COVID-19 vaccine. The V call is TRBV27, the J call TRBJ1-6; D possibly corresponds to TRBD1 (6 bases). This specimen was CD4+ T cells from PBMCs cultured with HCoV-OC43 spike peptides, taken before COVID-19 vaccination. The subset here: HCoV-OC43 spike overlapping peptide pool stimulation. In nucleotides, the CDR3 is TGTGCCAGCAGTTTCCATATAGCAGGGGAAAATTCACCCCTCCACTTT. It translates to CASSFHIAGENSPLHF.